This TCR beta chain emerged from a study of blood T cell repertoires in COVID-19. In the study overall: Researchers got acute and convalescent COVID-19 samples from the United States, Italy and Spain.

Per the original data handling: Reference gene primer amplification gave estimated nucleated cell counts. Data came from immunoSEQ multiplex PCR; TCRdb stores just in-frame clones and leaves some out. V and J calls plus clone size are reproduced from that table; the DNA served to infer D and trimming. Of 65,000 to 85,000 clones in the sample, 88% were seen once. Germline CDR1 and CDR2: LNHDA and SQIVND (reference sequence). With V trimmed by 6 bases and J by 13 bases, 6 bases remained unmatched. This CDR3 contains 12 residues. This clonotype was obtained from a human donor in a cohort sampled during active COVID-19. The rearrangement links TRBV19 to TRBJ1-6; TRBD1 matches 7 bases. Sequencing was carried out using peripheral blood. The CDR3 loop reads CASSDRELPLHF. The CDR3 DNA reads TGTGCCAGTAGCGACAGGGAACTCCCCCTCCACTTT. Combining the CDR3 with reference TRBV19 and TRBJ1-6 gives the whole variable domain DGGITQSPKYLFRKEGQNVTLSCEQNLNHDAMYWYRQDPGQGLRLIYYSQIVNDFQKGDIAEGYSVSREKKESFPLTVTSAQKNPTAFYLCASSDRELPLHFGNGTRLTVT.